This T cell receptor beta chain appears in the sequencing data of a study of T cell changes during pregnancy in multiple sclerosis. In its sample, this clone was seen once. Clones were read by immunoSEQ multiplex PCR, and TCRdb kept only the in-frame ones, dropping some. Of roughly 62,000 clones detected, 80% to 90% appear once; the ten largest clones hold under 3%. V shed 4 bases and J 4 bases; nucleotides not matched to a gene: 3. The CDR3 contains 15 residues. Germline V gene lookup returns CDR1 SGHTA and CDR2 FQGNSA. The receptor was isolated from a female donor with multiple sclerosis, enrolled in a pregnancy study. The chain recombines TRBV7-2 with TRBJ2-3, with 12 bases matching TRBD2. The sample here was peripheral blood, taken in the first trimester of pregnancy. The CDR3 DNA sequence: TGTGCCAGCAGCTCTAGCGGGGGGGTCGCAGATACGCAGTATTTT. Protein product: CASSSSGGVADTQYF. Full variable domain (remainder filled in from reference TRBV7-2 and TRBJ2-3): GAGVSQSPSNKVTEKGKDVELRCDPISGHTALYWYRQSLGQGLEFLIYFQGNSAPDKSGLPSDRFSAERTGGSVSTLTIQRTQQEDSAVYLCASSSSGGVADTQYFGPGTRLTVL.